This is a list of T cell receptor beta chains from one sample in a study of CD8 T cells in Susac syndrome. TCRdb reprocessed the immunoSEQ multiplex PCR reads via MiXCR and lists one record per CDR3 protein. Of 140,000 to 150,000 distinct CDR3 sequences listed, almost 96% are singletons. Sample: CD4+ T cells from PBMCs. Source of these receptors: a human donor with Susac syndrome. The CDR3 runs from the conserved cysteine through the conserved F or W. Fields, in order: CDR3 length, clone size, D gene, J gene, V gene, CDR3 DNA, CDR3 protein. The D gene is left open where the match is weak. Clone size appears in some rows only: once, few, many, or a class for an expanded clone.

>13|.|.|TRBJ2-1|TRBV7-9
TGTGCCAGCAGTGAGACGACTATCAATGAGCAGTTCTTC
CASSETTINEQFF
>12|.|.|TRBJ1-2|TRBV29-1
TGCAGCGTTCAACGAGACGACTATGGCTACACCTTC
CSVQRDDYGYTF
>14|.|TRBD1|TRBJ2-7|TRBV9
TGTGCCAGCAGCCACCGGACAGGGGCAGACGAGCAGTACTTC
CASSHRTGADEQYF
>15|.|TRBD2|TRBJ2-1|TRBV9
TGTGCCAGCAGCACGACTAGCGGGAGGGCTTATGAGCGTTTCTTC
CASSTTSGRAYERFF
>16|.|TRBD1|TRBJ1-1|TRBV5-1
TGCGCCAGCACCCTTGGACAGGGGAATATGAACACTGAAGCTTTCTTT
CASTLGQGNMNTEAFF
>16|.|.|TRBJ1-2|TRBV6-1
TGTGCCAGCAGCCGGTCCAGCCAGACAGGATCCTATGGCTACACCTTC
CASSRSSQTGSYGYTF
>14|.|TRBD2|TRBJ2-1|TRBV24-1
TGTGCCACCAGTGATTTCGCGGGAGGAAATGAGCAGTTCTTC
CATSDFAGGNEQFF
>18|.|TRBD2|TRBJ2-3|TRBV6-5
TGTGCCAGCAGTTCGTCCCGAAGGAGCGGGAGGGCCGCAGATACGCAGTATTTT
CASSSSRRSGRAADTQYF
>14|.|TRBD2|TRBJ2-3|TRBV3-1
TGTGCCAGCAGCCCGGGACTAGCGGAGGATACGCAGTATTTT
CASSPGLAEDTQYF
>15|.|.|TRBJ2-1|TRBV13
TGTGCCAGCAGCAAAGACGGCGTTGCGCCGGGAGAGCAGTTCTTC
CASSKDGVAPGEQFF
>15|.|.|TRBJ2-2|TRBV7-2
TGTGCCAGCAGCCCGAGAACGCGATACACCGGGGAGCTGTTTTTT
CASSPRTRYTGELFF
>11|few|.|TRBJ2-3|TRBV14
TGTGCCAGCAGCTACACAGATACGCAGTATTTT
CASSYTDTQYF
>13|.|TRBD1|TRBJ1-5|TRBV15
TGTGCCACCAGCTGGACAGGAGGGATTCTCCAGCATTTT
CATSWTGGILQHF
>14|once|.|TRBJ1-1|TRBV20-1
TGCAGTGCTAGAGGTGGCAGGGCTAACACTGAAGCTTTCTTT
CSARGGRANTEAFF
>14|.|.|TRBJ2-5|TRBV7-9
TGTGCCAGCAGCCGAAATTCTTTGGGAGAGACCCAGTACTTC
CASSRNSLGETQYF
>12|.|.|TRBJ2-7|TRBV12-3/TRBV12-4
TGTGCCAGCAGTCTGCACACCTACGAGCAGTACTTC
CASSLHTYEQYF
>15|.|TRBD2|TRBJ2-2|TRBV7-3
TGTGCCAGCAGCTCAGGACTAGCGGCCACCGGGGAGCTGTTTTTT
CASSSGLAATGELFF
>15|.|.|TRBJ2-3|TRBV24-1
TGTGCCACCAGTGATTCCCAGGCATCTACAGATACGCAGTATTTT
CATSDSQASTDTQYF
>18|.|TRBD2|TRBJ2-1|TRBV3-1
TGTGCCAGCAGCCAAGGACTAGCGGGGGGCCCCTCCTACAATGAGCAGTTCTTC
CASSQGLAGGPSYNEQFF
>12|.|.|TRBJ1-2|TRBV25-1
TGTGCCAGCAGTGATGCAGGAGGGGGCTACACCTTC
CASSDAGGGYTF
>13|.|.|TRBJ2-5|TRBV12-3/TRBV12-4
TGTGCCAGCAGGCCAGACGACCAAGAGACCCAGTACTTC
CASRPDDQETQYF
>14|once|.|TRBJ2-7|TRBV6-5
TGTGCCAGCAGTTATTTAGCGCGAACCTACGAGCAGTACTTC
CASSYLARTYEQYF
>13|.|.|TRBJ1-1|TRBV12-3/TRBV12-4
TGTGCCAGCAGGCGCGGCCTTGGGGCTGAAGCTTTCTTT
CASRRGLGAEAFF
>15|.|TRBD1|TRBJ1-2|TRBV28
TGTGCCAGCAGTTTATTGGGACAGGGAGACTATGGCTACACCTTC
CASSLLGQGDYGYTF
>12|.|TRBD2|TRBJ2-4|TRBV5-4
TGTGCCAGCAGCTTGGCCGGCGGGACTAGCTCCTTC
CASSLAGGTSSF
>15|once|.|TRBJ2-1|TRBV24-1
TGTGCCACCAGCCCGGGGGTCCGGGGACACAATGAGCAGTTCTTC
CATSPGVRGHNEQFF
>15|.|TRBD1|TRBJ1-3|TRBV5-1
TGCGCCAGCAGCTTGCAGGGGGCTGCTGGAAACACCATATATTTT
CASSLQGAAGNTIYF
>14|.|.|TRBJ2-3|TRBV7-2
TGTGCCAGCAGATTCCGGGACCCTAGGGATACGCAGTATTTT
CASRFRDPRDTQYF
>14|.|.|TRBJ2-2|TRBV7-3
TGTGCCAGCAGCAAACAGGGGAACACCGGGGAGCTGTTTTTT
CASSKQGNTGELFF
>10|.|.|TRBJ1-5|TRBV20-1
TGCAGTGCTAGATGCCAGCCCCAGCATTTT
CSARCQPQHF
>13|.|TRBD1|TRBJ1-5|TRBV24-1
TGTGCCACTTCGTCAGGGGGCCTACAGCCCCAGCATTTT
CATSSGGLQPQHF
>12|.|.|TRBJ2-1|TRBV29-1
TGCAGCGGACGGCTTAACTACAATGAGCAGTTCTTC
CSGRLNYNEQFF
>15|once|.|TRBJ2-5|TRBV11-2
TGTGCCAGCAGCTCGCCCCGGACTGGCCAAGAGACCCAGTACTTC
CASSSPRTGQETQYF
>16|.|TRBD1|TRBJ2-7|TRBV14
TGTGCCAGCAGCCAAGGGCGGGACAGGGGTGAGAACGAGCAGTACTTC
CASSQGRDRGENEQYF
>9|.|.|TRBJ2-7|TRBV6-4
TGTGCCAGACGCTACGAGCAGTACTTC
CARRYEQYF
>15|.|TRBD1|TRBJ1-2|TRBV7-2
TGTGCCAGCAGCTCAAACAGGGGGCCTATCCTAGGCTACACCTTC
CASSSNRGPILGYTF
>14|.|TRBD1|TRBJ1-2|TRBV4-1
TGCGCCAGCAGCCAGGACAGGGAAGGCTATGGCTACACCTTC
CASSQDREGYGYTF
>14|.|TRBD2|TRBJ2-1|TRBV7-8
TGTGCCAGCAGCTCTAGCGGGGGGTACAATGAGCAGTTCTTC
CASSSSGGYNEQFF
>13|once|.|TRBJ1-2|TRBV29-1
TGCAGCGTTGGTGTGACAGATAACTATGGCTACACCTTC
CSVGVTDNYGYTF
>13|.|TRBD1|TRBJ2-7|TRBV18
TGTGCCAGCTCGCGGGCACAGGGGTACGAGCAGTACTTC
CASSRAQGYEQYF
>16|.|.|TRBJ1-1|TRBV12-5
TGTGCTAGTGGTTTGGTGACAGGCCCCATGAACACTGAAGCTTTCTTT
CASGLVTGPMNTEAFF
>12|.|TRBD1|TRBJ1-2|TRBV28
TGTGCCAGCAGTCTCACGACAGGGGGCTACACCTTC
CASSLTTGGYTF
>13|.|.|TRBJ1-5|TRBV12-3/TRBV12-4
TGTGCCAGCAAAGCAGATAGCAATCAGCCCCAGCATTTT
CASKADSNQPQHF
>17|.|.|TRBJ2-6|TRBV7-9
TGTGCCAGCAGCTTATCCTTATTATACTCTGGGGCCAACGTCCTGACTTTC
CASSLSLLYSGANVLTF
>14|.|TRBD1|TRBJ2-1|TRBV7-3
TGTGCCAGCAGCTTAGGACAGGGGCTTGATGAGCAGTTCTTC
CASSLGQGLDEQFF
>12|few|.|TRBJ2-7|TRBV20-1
TGCAGTGCTAGGGGACTTACCTACGAGCAGTACTTC
CSARGLTYEQYF